This T cell receptor beta chain was retrieved from a study of blood T cells in healthy people across ages. J was trimmed by 0 bases and V by 6 bases; bases with no gene match: 2. CDR3 length: 14 amino acids. Germline V CDR1 and CDR2: LNHDA, SQIVND (reference sequence). This clonotype was found a few times. Peripheral blood was drawn, approximately 9.5 milliliters per donor. Per sample, a minimum of 7 million PBMCs were isolated. The second PCR ran roughly 7 to 12 cycles with a sample-barcoded 5' primer and J-beta primers. TCRdb re-analysed the 5' RACE reads in MiXCR, keeping a single row per CDR3 protein. The sample carries more than 600,000 distinct CDR3 sequences, around a quarter recorded once. These records were also assigned to another study, of T cells of mothers and their children.

This TCR was recovered from a boy aged 10-17 years in good health. V and J are TRBV19 and TRBJ2-5; 9 bases are shared with TRBD1. Material: blood. CDR3 coding DNA: TGTGCCAGTAGCGACAGGGGGGACCAAGAGACCCAGTACTTC. It codes for CASSDRGDQETQYF.